This T cell receptor (beta chain) appears in the sequencing data of a study of human T cells and chemical hapten exposure. In the study overall: Mostly female, the patients presented with alopecia areata, totalis or universalis. There were per-sample TCR yield variations, arising mainly from small pooled library volume differences.

This clonotype was picked up a small number of times. The length of the CDR3 is 12 residues. V lost 6 bases, J lost 0 bases, and 7 bases lay in between. Germline CDR1 and CDR2: DFQATT and SNEGSKA (reference sequence). TCRdb analysed the RACE reads with MiXCR anew, one entry per CDR3 protein. The sample includes approximately 60,000 distinct CDR3 sequences, 9.9% of them seen just once. The time point here: pre-sensitization, week 0. The treatment is: therapeutic diphenylcyclopropenone sensitization with weekly scalp DPC. Sample: whole blood, taken in connection with sensitization to the hapten diphenylcyclopropenone (DPC). The chain recombines TRBV20-1 with TRBJ2-3, with D possibly matching TRBD2 (5 bases). This clonotype was sampled from a man in his forties with alopecia areata. Some clones in this sample may be carry-over from other donors' samples. CDR3 loop: CSARRSTDTQYF. The CDR3 DNA is TGCAGTGCACGGAGGAGCACAGATACGCAGTATTTT.